The 7 T cell receptor beta chains below come from one sample, sequenced in a study of blood T cell repertoires in COVID-19. Profiled with immunoSEQ multiplex PCR; TCRdb holds only in-frame clones, not every one. This table holds fewer than 300,000 clones, 85% to 90% found once. Sequenced material: PBMCs or T cells enriched from blood (not recorded which). All receptors come from a man aged 35-49 years who had recovered from COVID-19.

This clone has a handful of counts. The rearrangement joins TRBV7-9 to TRBJ1-6; 7 bases are a match to TRBD1. The CDR3 has 16 residues. CDR1 is SEHNR, CDR2 FQNEAQ, per germline (reference sequence). V was pared by 5 bases and J by 2 bases, with 6 bases of the junction left unmatched. The CDR3 DNA reads TGTGCCAGCAGCCCGACAGGGTTCACCTATAATTCACCCCTCCACTTT. It yields the protein CASSPTGFTYNSPLHF.

The chain couples TRBV7-3 to TRBJ2-7; maybe TRBD1 (6 bases). V lost 4 bases and J lost 0, with 16 bases in between. The CDR3 is 16 amino acids. Germline CDR1 SGHTA, CDR2 FQGTGA. CDR3 sequence reads: CASSSTGFSSSYEQYF. In DNA form, the CDR3 reads TGTGCCAGCAGCTCTACAGGGTTTTCAAGCTCCTACGAGCAGTACTTC.

This chain connects TRBV27 to TRBJ2-7, with D perhaps TRBD1 (6 bases). The V end lost 5 bases, the J end lost 4 bases, and 9 bases lay between the germline ends. The germline V gene encodes CDR1 MNHEY and CDR2 SMNVEV (reference sequence). The CDR3 has 12 amino acids. The CDR3 bases are TGTGCCAGCAGTACCAGGGGTTACGAGCAGTACTTC. Translated: CASSTRGYEQYF.

This clone showed up just a few times. The V call is TRBV6-6, the J call TRBJ1-1; the D is unclear. V was cut by 2 bases and J by 3 bases, with 4 bases left in between. From germline, CDR1 is MNHNY and CDR2 SVGAGI (reference sequence). This CDR3 spans 12 amino acids. CDR3 residues: CASSYEDTEAFF. CDR3 coding DNA: TGTGCCAGCAGTTACGAGGACACTGAAGCTTTCTTT.

A few counts support this clone. The V gene is TRBV7-9, the J gene TRBJ1-2; D not resolved. Germline V CDR1 and CDR2: SEHNR, FQNEAQ (reference sequence). The V and J ends lost 6 bases and 6 bases respectively, with 23 bases between them. This CDR3 has 16 residues. The CDR3 coding sequence is TGTGCCAGCAGTTCTCCCATTAAAGCGCCTTTAGATGGCTACACCTTC. This codes for CASSSPIKAPLDGYTF.

The chain combines TRBV2 with TRBJ2-6; 7 bases are shared with TRBD2. The CDR3 spans 17 residues. The germline V gene has CDR1 SNHLY and CDR2 FYNNEI. Trimming took 6 bases from V and 2 from J; bases not matched to a gene: 10. The CDR3: CASSKSRGGAGANVLTF. Written as DNA, the CDR3 is TGTGCCAGCAGCAAAAGCCGCGGGGGAGCTGGGGCCAACGTCCTGACTTTC.

In DNA form, the CDR3 reads TGTGCCAGTAGTGGAGACAGGGGGCGAACAAATAATTCACCCCTCCACTTT. Translation gives CASSGDRGRTNNSPLHF. V and J are TRBV19 and TRBJ1-6, with TRBD1 identical over 10 bases. CDR1 and CDR2 (germline): LNHDA, SQIVND (reference sequence). There are 17 residues in the CDR3. Unmatched junction bases numbered 9, after V lost 5 bases and J lost 5 bases. Based on the CDR3 plus reference TRBV19 and TRBJ1-6, the full variable domain is DGGITQSPKYLFRKEGQNVTLSCEQNLNHDAMYWYRQDPGQGLRLIYYSQIVNDFQKGDIAEGYSVSREKKESFPLTVTSAQKNPTAFYLCASSGDRGRTNNSPLHFGNGTRLTVT.